Listed below are T cell receptor beta chains from one sample, sequenced in a study of esophageal squamous cell carcinoma under preoperative chemotherapy. TCRdb reprocessed the PCR reads via MiXCR and lists one record per CDR3 protein. The sample gives approximately 12,000 distinct CDR3 sequences, roughly 50% of which show up once; approximately 16% is in the top ten. This sample was gathered from a patient given preoperative chemotherapy. These receptors came from a human donor with esophageal squamous cell carcinoma. The donor label of this sample is uncertain. CDR3s include the opening cysteine and the closing phenylalanine or tryptophan. A D gene is named only where the DNA matches it firmly. Not all rows give a size; the values are once, few, many and, for expanded clones, a class.

V gene	J gene	clone size	CDR3 length	D gene	CDR3 protein	CDR3 DNA
TRBV6-5	TRBJ2-1	many	15	TRBD1	CASSFDRGLSNEQFF	TGTGCCAGCAGTTTTGACAGGGGGCTTAGTAATGAGCAGTTCTTC
TRBV7-2	TRBJ2-2	.	14	.	CASSSGQHTGELFF	TGTGCCAGCAGCTCCGGACAGCACACCGGGGAGCTGTTTTTT
TRBV7-2	TRBJ2-1	few	12	.	CASSFGKTEQFF	TGTGCCAGCAGCTTTGGAAAAACTGAGCAGTTCTTC
TRBV7-6	TRBJ2-5	.	17	TRBD2	CASSSSVSGGAGNEQYF	TGTGCCAGCAGCTCCAGCGTTAGCGGGGGGGCCGGCAATGAGCAGTACTTT
TRBV28	TRBJ2-1	many	14	TRBD1	CASRETGTVNEQFF	TGTGCCAGCAGGGAGACAGGGACGGTCAATGAGCAGTTCTTC
TRBV12-3/TRBV12-4	TRBJ2-5	medium-sized	13	TRBD1	CASSPRQGRTQYF	TGTGCCAGCAGTCCTCGACAGGGTCGGACCCAGTACTTC
TRBV6-1	TRBJ2-3	.	18	TRBD2	CATSNVVAGVGGSDTQYF	TGTGCCACCTCGAATGTGGTAGCGGGAGTCGGAGGGTCAGATACGCAGTATTTT
TRBV7-2	TRBJ2-1	.	16	TRBD2	CASSFPSGSSYNEQFF	TGTGCCAGCAGCTTTCCTAGCGGGAGCTCCTACAATGAGCAGTTCTTC
TRBV6-1	TRBJ2-7	.	12	.	CAREKGSYEQYF	TGTGCCAGAGAGAAGGGGTCCTACGAGCAGTACTTC
TRBV6-1	TRBJ2-1	.	16	.	CASSPLGGGSYNEQFF	TGTGCCAGCAGCCCGCTGGGGGGTGGGTCCTACAATGAGCAGTTCTTC